The rows below give T cell receptor beta chains drawn from one sample of a study of cytomegalovirus exposure and HLA in healthy donors. Sequencing was performed with immunoSEQ multiplex PCR; in TCRdb, only in-frame clones are kept and a portion is missing. The table shows 100,000 to 150,000 clones, with about 81% occurring only once. Sequenced input: PBMCs. The receptor set was obtained from a woman aged 40 to 50 in good health and CMV-seropositive. Each CDR3 is given with its conserved first and last residue. The order of the fields is clone size, J gene, V gene, D gene, CDR3 DNA, CDR3 protein. A D gene is named only where the DNA matches it firmly. Only some rows state a clone size, as once, few, many or a class for expanded clones.

-,TRBJ1-1,TRBV18,TRBD1,TGTGCCAGCTCATTAAAGGGGACAGGGGATACTGAAGCTTTCTTT,CASSLKGTGDTEAFF
-,TRBJ1-1,TRBV27,-,TGTGCCAGCAGTTTACGCGGCAGTACTGAAGCTTTCTTT,CASSLRGSTEAFF
-,TRBJ1-2,TRBV7-8,-,TGTGCCAGCGTTCCCCAAGGAGGGCCGGTCTCCTATGGCTACACCTTC,CASVPQGGPVSYGYTF
once,TRBJ1-6,TRBV7-8,-,TGTGCCAGCAGCTTAGCAGCCGGGAATTATAATTCACCCCTCCACTTT,CASSLAAGNYNSPLHF
-,TRBJ1-2,TRBV28,TRBD1,TGTGCCAGCAGCCAACGAAGGGACAGCCTCCCGGTAGGCTACACCTTC,CASSQRRDSLPVGYTF
-,TRBJ1-5,TRBV30,TRBD1,TGTGCCTGGAGCGCTGGACAGGGAAGCAATCAGCCCCAGCATTTT,CAWSAGQGSNQPQHF
-,TRBJ2-7,TRBV14,TRBD2,TGTGCCAGCAGCCCAACGGGGACTAACGCTCTGTACTTC,CASSPTGTNALYF
-,TRBJ2-5,TRBV4-1,TRBD2,TGCGCCAGCAGCCAAGATGGAACTAGCGGGAGGAAATCGTACCAAGAGACCCAGTACTTC,CASSQDGTSGRKSYQETQYF
-,TRBJ1-1,TRBV7-9,-,TGTTCCAGCAGCTTATCCTCCGGGACACCCTTCGGTGAAGCTTTCTTT,CSSSLSSGTPFGEAFF
-,TRBJ1-4,TRBV19,-,TGTGCCACCGCGACTCGGGTGGCGAATGAAAAACTGTTTTTT,CATATRVANEKLFF
few,TRBJ1-2,TRBV20-1,-,TGCAGTGCTGGGAGGGGTAATGGCTACACCTTC,CSAGRGNGYTF
once,TRBJ2-2,TRBV5-8,TRBD2,TGTGCCAGCAGCCCTATCCTAGCGGACGCGAACACCGGGGAGCTGTTTTTT,CASSPILADANTGELFF
-,TRBJ2-2,TRBV7-2,-,TGTGCCAGCAGCCTCGACAGTAACACCGGGGAGCTGTTTTTT,CASSLDSNTGELFF
-,TRBJ1-3,TRBV19,-,TGTGCCAGTAGGGGCTTCTTGGGCTCTGGAAACACCATATATTTT,CASRGFLGSGNTIYF
once,TRBJ1-2,TRBV7-9,-,TGTGCCAGCAGCTTAGTGGCAAACTATGGCTACACCTTC,CASSLVANYGYTF
-,TRBJ2-1,TRBV27,TRBD2,TGTGCCAGCAGTTTCCGGGAGCGGGAGCCCTACAATGAGCAGTTCTTC,CASSFREREPYNEQFF
once,TRBJ2-1,TRBV7-6,-,TGTGCCAGCAGCTTAGTCGCCAGCGGATTAGACAATGAGCAGTTCTTC,CASSLVASGLDNEQFF
-,TRBJ2-1,TRBV4-2,TRBD1,TGTGCCAGCAGCCAAGATGAGACAGGGTTTGGGGAGCAGTTCTTC,CASSQDETGFGEQFF
-,TRBJ2-1,TRBV27,-,TGTGCCAGCAGTTTATCCTCGAGGTATGAGCAGTTCTTC,CASSLSSRYEQFF
-,TRBJ1-2,TRBV7-9,TRBD1,TGTGCCAGCAGCCCGGGACAGGGGAACTATGGCTACACCTTC,CASSPGQGNYGYTF
-,TRBJ2-3,TRBV27,TRBD2,TGTGCCAGCAGAAAACTAGCGGGGGGGCGAGATACGCAGTATTTT,CASRKLAGGRDTQYF
-,TRBJ1-4,TRBV5-1,-,TGCGCCAGCAGCTTGGGTCTGGGGGCGGTTAATGAAAAACTGTTTTTT,CASSLGLGAVNEKLFF
-,TRBJ2-7,TRBV10-3,TRBD1,TGTGCCATCAGTGCCGGGACAGGGGTCTACGAGCAGTACTTC,CAISAGTGVYEQYF
-,TRBJ2-2,TRBV13,TRBD2,TGTGCCAGCAGCCTTAGAGCGGGGGGGATTATCGCCGGGGAGCTGTTTTTT,CASSLRAGGIIAGELFF
-,TRBJ1-1,TRBV28,-,TGTGCCAGCAGTCCGGCGGGGTTTGAAGCTTTCTTT,CASSPAGFEAFF
-,TRBJ1-3,TRBV30,TRBD1,TGTGCCTGGAGTGGACAGGGACCAAACACCATATATTTT,CAWSGQGPNTIYF
few,TRBJ2-7,TRBV5-6,TRBD1,TGTGCCAGCAGCTCACCGCCGGGACAGGGTTACGAGCAGTACTTC,CASSSPPGQGYEQYF
-,TRBJ2-7,TRBV2,-,TGTGCCAGCAGTTATACCTTCGACAGGTCCTACGAGCAGTACTTC,CASSYTFDRSYEQYF
-,TRBJ2-3,TRBV4-3,TRBD2,TGCGCCAGCAGCCAAGCGGGGATAGCGGGAGGGTCTGATACGCAGTATTTT,CASSQAGIAGGSDTQYF
-,TRBJ2-3,TRBV5-6,TRBD2,TGTGCCAGCAGCTTGATGGTAGCGGGGGCGGATACGCAGTATTTT,CASSLMVAGADTQYF
-,TRBJ1-3,TRBV18,-,TGTGCCAGCTCACTAAACGGCGACAGCCACTCTGGAAACACCATATATTTT,CASSLNGDSHSGNTIYF
-,TRBJ2-7,TRBV5-6,-,TGTGCCAGCAGCTCGCCGGCCTCGGGGGATCCCTACGAGCAGTACTTC,CASSSPASGDPYEQYF
-,TRBJ2-1,TRBV7-7,-,TGTGCTAGCAGCGTTAACCAGGGTAATGAGCAGTTCTTC,CASSVNQGNEQFF
few,TRBJ2-6,TRBV4-2,TRBD1,TGTGCCAGCAGCCAAGACGGGGGACAGGAATTCTCTGGGGCCAACGTCCTGACTTTC,CASSQDGGQEFSGANVLTF
-,TRBJ2-1,TRBV2,TRBD2,TGTGCCGGCAGCCGAGATAGCGGGGGGGCCCACAATGAGCAGTTCTTC,CAGSRDSGGAHNEQFF
few,TRBJ1-4,TRBV5-6,-,TGTGCCAGCAGCTCACAAACTAATGAAAAACTGTTTTTT,CASSSQTNEKLFF
-,TRBJ1-5,TRBV5-1,TRBD1,TGCGCCAGCAGCTCTTATCTATACCAGGGGGTGAGCAATCAGCCCCAGCATTTT,CASSSYLYQGVSNQPQHF
once,TRBJ1-3,TRBV27,-,TGTGCCAGCAGGCCAGCGAGCTCTGGAAACACCATATATTTT,CASRPASSGNTIYF
-,TRBJ2-5,TRBV29-1,TRBD2,TGCAGCGTCGGGGGACTAGCGGAGACCCAGTACTTC,CSVGGLAETQYF
-,TRBJ1-5,TRBV7-8,TRBD1,TGTGCCAGCAGCCAGACCGAACAGGGGGCATGGGGCAATCAGCCCCAGCATTTT,CASSQTEQGAWGNQPQHF
-,TRBJ2-7,TRBV9,TRBD2,TGTGCCAGCAGGCCTAGCGGGAGAGACGAGCAGTACTTC,CASRPSGRDEQYF
-,TRBJ2-7,TRBV15,TRBD1,TGTGCCACCAGCAACAGGGACAGCCGATACGAGCAGTACTTC,CATSNRDSRYEQYF
-,TRBJ2-7,TRBV6-5,TRBD2,TGTGCCAGCGCCCGGGGACTAGCTTACGAGCAGTACTTC,CASARGLAYEQYF
-,TRBJ1-1,TRBV9,-,TGTGCCAGCAGCGTAGGGGACTACACTGAAGCTTTCTTT,CASSVGDYTEAFF
-,TRBJ1-4,TRBV6-6,-,TGTGCCAGCAGTTACCGACAGACTAATGAAAAACTGTTTTTT,CASSYRQTNEKLFF
once,TRBJ2-3,TRBV5-6,-,TGTGCCAGCAGCTTTACACAGGTCGTCACAGATACGCAGTATTTT,CASSFTQVVTDTQYF
-,TRBJ1-5,TRBV30,TRBD1,TGTGCCTGGAGCGAAGGACAGGCCCAGCCCCAGCATTTT,CAWSEGQAQPQHF
once,TRBJ2-7,TRBV5-5,-,TGTGCCAGCAGCCCTCCCCTACAGGGTAGCGAGCAGTACTTC,CASSPPLQGSEQYF
-,TRBJ1-5,TRBV5-1,-,TGCGCCAGCAGCTTAGCAGGGGAAGGCAATCAGCCCCAGCATTTT,CASSLAGEGNQPQHF
-,TRBJ2-4,TRBV7-2,TRBD1,TGTGCCAGCAGCTTAGATCCCGGGACAGGGATAGCCAAAAACATTCAGTACTTC,CASSLDPGTGIAKNIQYF
-,TRBJ1-5,TRBV27,-,TGTGCCAGCAGTTACTTGAGCAATCAGCCCCAGCATTTT,CASSYLSNQPQHF
-,TRBJ1-3,TRBV5-1,-,TGCGCCAGCAGCTTGGACAGGGGAAACACCATATATTTT,CASSLDRGNTIYF
few,TRBJ2-3,TRBV7-6,-,TGTGCCACCAACGTGGGAGGCAGCACAGATACGCAGTATTTT,CATNVGGSTDTQYF
-,TRBJ2-5,TRBV15,TRBD2,TGTGCCACCAGCAGACTAGCGGGAGTATCCCAAGAGCAGTACTTC,CATSRLAGVSQEQYF
-,TRBJ1-4,TRBV9,TRBD1,TGTGCCAGCAGCGTAGGAGACGGGACAGGGGGTCTCGCTAATGAAAAACTGTTTTTT,CASSVGDGTGGLANEKLFF